This TCR beta chain stems from a study of blood T cell repertoires in COVID-19. This clone was seen just once. Germline values: CDR1 SGHTA, CDR2 FQGNSA. CDR3 size: 14 residues. V was shortened by 3 bases and J by 2 bases, with 10 bases between the two germline ends. Sequencing was performed with immunoSEQ multiplex PCR; in TCRdb, only in-frame clones are kept and a portion is missing. The sample holds some 57,000 clones, 85% seen once. The sample comprised peripheral blood. This sequence was found in a human donor in a cohort sampled during active COVID-19. The gene calls are TRBV7-2 and TRBJ1-2; TRBD1 is a possible D gene (6 bases). CDR3 loop: CASSLSQGNYGYTF. CDR3 DNA sequence: TGTGCCAGCAGCTTGTCCCAGGGGAACTATGGCTACACCTTC.